The 22 T cell receptor beta chains reported below all come from one sample, sequenced in a study of glioma-infiltrating T cells after dendritic cell vaccination (dated by TCRdb to between 2015 and 2016). The library was generated by the immunoSEQ multiplex PCR assay. TCRdb stores this immuneACCESS table with in-frame sequences only. Part of the clones is absent; in the studies checked, under half of the shortfall reflects unresolved V genes, and no reason is known for the rest. This sample has approximately 100,000 clones in its table, and around three quarters of those were observed once. The top ten clones comprise around 5.9% of the sample. Sample: blood, taken before dendritic cell vaccination. The source of these receptors is a human donor with glioblastoma.

This sequence joins TRBV27 and TRBJ2-1, with 14 bases aligning to TRBD2. Germline V gene data show CDR1 as MNHEY and CDR2 as SMNVEV (reference sequence). The CDR3 consists of 16 residues. The V segment lost 5 bases and the J segment 4 bases; nucleotides outside the gene matches: 4. In DNA, the CDR3 is TGTGCCAGCAGTATCCGACTAGCGGGAGGGTACAATGAGCAGTTCTTC. Translation: CASSIRLAGGYNEQFF.

This chain links TRBV29-1 with TRBJ1-5; D is undetermined. The V end was cut by 4 bases, the J end by 0 bases, with 10 bases between. The CDR3 spans 14 residues. CDR1 is SQVTM, CDR2 ANQGSEA, per germline. The CDR3 bases are TGCAGCGTTGGCACGGACTATAGCAATCAGCCCCAGCATTTT. This sequence encodes CSVGTDYSNQPQHF.

V usage is TRBV6-4 and J usage is TRBJ2-2; TRBD2 is a possible D gene (6 bases). This CDR3 region has 14 residues. In germline, CDR1 is MRHNA, CDR2 SNTAGT. With 5 bases removed from V and 8 bases from J, the gap between germline ends came to 15 bases. The CDR3 sequence is CASSQDSGVGELFF. CDR3 sequence (DNA): TGTGCCAGCAGTCAAGATTCGGGAGTTGGGGAGCTGTTTTTT.

This clone was counted only a few times. The rearrangement links TRBV11-2 to TRBJ2-3; TRBD2 aligns across 7 bases. V was pared by 4 bases and J by 1 base, with 11 bases of the junction left unmatched. The germline V gene has CDR1 SGHAT and CDR2 FQNNGV. The CDR3 has 17 amino acids. CDR3: CASSSGGGSGGTDTQYF. The CDR3 bases are TGTGCCAGCAGCTCTGGGGGAGGAAGCGGGGGCACAGATACGCAGTATTTT.

V gene TRBV5-1 combines with J gene TRBJ2-6; D may be TRBD1 (5 bases). V was pared by 4 bases and J by 0 bases, with 14 bases between. This CDR3 has 17 residues. Germline-derived CDR1 and CDR2 are SGHRS and YFSETQ. The CDR3 DNA is TGCGCCAGCAGCATTTCGACCGACAGCTCTGGGGCCAACGTCCTGACTTTC. This encodes CASSISTDSSGANVLTF.

This clone was seen only a few times. The rearrangement uses TRBV19 and TRBJ2-7; tentatively, D is TRBD2 (6 bases). Germline assignment: CDR1 LNHDA and CDR2 SQIVND (reference sequence). The V gene lost 6 bases and the J gene lost 3 bases, with 12 bases spanning the gap. This CDR3 region has 13 residues. CDR3 nucleotide sequence: TGTGCCAGTAGCGGACTACCCGACTACGAGCAGTACTTC. Translating gives CASSGLPDYEQYF. Variable domain in full (rest from reference TRBV19 and TRBJ2-7): DGGITQSPKYLFRKEGQNVTLSCEQNLNHDAMYWYRQDPGQGLRLIYYSQIVNDFQKGDIAEGYSVSREKKESFPLTVTSAQKNPTAFYLCASSGLPDYEQYFGPGTRLTVT.

The J gene is TRBJ2-7, the V gene TRBV18; 8 bases are a match to TRBD2. Per the germline V gene, CDR1 is KGHSH and CDR2 is LQKENI. V was pared by 3 bases and J by 7 bases, with 17 bases of the junction left unmatched. The CDR3 runs 17 residues. CDR3 in DNA: TGTGCCAGCTCACCTAACTTACTAGCGGTTATTACGGTAGAGCAGTACTTC. This encodes CASSPNLLAVITVEQYF.

The V call is TRBV2, the J call TRBJ1-2; D uncertain. V lost 9 bases and J 4 bases, leaving 12 bases between the germline ends. Germline CDR1 and CDR2: SNHLY and FYNNEI. CDR3 length: 12 residues. CDR3 DNA: TGTGCCAGAGCAGGCAGTATCTATGGCTACACCTTC. This sequence encodes CARAGSIYGYTF.

The chain is built from TRBV6-5 and TRBJ2-6, with TRBD1 matching 7 bases. Germline V gene sequence: CDR1 MNHEY, CDR2 SVGAGI. Trimming cost V 6 bases and J 0 bases; bases outside gene matches: 2. The CDR3 is made up of 15 amino acids. The CDR3 DNA reads TGTGCCAGCAGGGGACAGAACTCTGGGGCCAACGTCCTGACTTTC. Its translation: CASRGQNSGANVLTF.

This rearrangement joins TRBV2 to TRBJ2-7, with D possibly matching TRBD2 (6 bases). CDR1 is SNHLY and CDR2 is FYNNEI in the germline V gene. V lost 4 bases to trimming and J lost 5 bases, with 12 bases between them. The CDR3 extends over 13 amino acids. The CDR3: CASSVTGVNEQYF. The CDR3 coding sequence is TGTGCCAGCAGTGTCACGGGAGTAAACGAGCAGTACTTC.

This clone was counted between two and nine times. This chain uses TRBV10-1 with TRBJ2-5; D possibly corresponds to TRBD2 (5 bases). The CDR3 runs 13 residues. Germline values: CDR1 WNHNN, CDR2 SYGVQD (reference sequence). V lost 8 bases to trimming and J lost 0 bases, with 10 bases between them. The CDR3 is CASSIGDQETQYF. For the CDR3, the DNA is TGCGCCAGCTCGATCGGGGACCAAGAGACCCAGTACTTC.

J is TRBJ1-5 and V is TRBV28; D is unclear. This CDR3 is 13 amino acids long. CDR1 is MDHEN and CDR2 is SYDVKM in the germline V gene. V dropped 5 bases and J dropped 15 bases, with 20 bases sitting between them. In DNA, the CDR3 is TGTGCCAGCAGTCCATCTCCCCAGGTTCCACCGCATTTT. It yields the protein CASSPSPQVPPHF.

This clone was seen just once. The rearrangement uses TRBV2 and TRBJ2-5; TRBD2 matches 7 bases. This CDR3 region has 18 residues. The V segment lost 2 bases and the J segment 0 bases; nucleotides outside the gene matches: 12. The germline gives CDR1 SNHLY, CDR2 FYNNEI. The CDR3 sequence: CASSERTGVGGYQETQYF. The CDR3, as DNA: TGTGCCAGCAGTGAAAGAACGGGAGTGGGAGGGTACCAAGAGACCCAGTACTTC.

The rearrangement joins TRBV5-8 to TRBJ1-1; no clear D. The V and J ends lost 5 bases and 1 base respectively, with 15 bases between them. The CDR3 runs to 15 residues. Germline values: CDR1 SGHTS, CDR2 YDEGEE. The CDR3 here is CASSFSWTSNTEAFF. CDR3 nucleotides: TGTGCCAGCAGTTTTAGTTGGACTTCGAACACTGAAGCTTTCTTT. The full variable domain, completed using reference TRBV5-8 and TRBJ1-1, is EAGVTQSPTHLIKTRGQQATLRCSPISGHTSVYWYQQALGLGLQFLLWYDEGEERNRGNFPPRFSGRQFPNYSSELNVNALELEDSALYLCASSFSWTSNTEAFFGQGTRLTVV.

This sequence joins TRBV10-3 and TRBJ1-1, with D possibly being TRBD1 (5 bases). The V end was cut by 6 bases, the J end by 3 bases, with 14 bases between. This CDR3 is built from 14 residues. The germline CDR1 and CDR2 sequences are ENHRY and SYGVKD. The DNA for the CDR3 is TGTGCCATCAGATCCAGGGCATTAGACACTGAAGCTTTCTTT. Its protein is CAIRSRALDTEAFF.

V and J are TRBV2 and TRBJ1-1; maybe TRBD1 (5 bases). The CDR3 is 14 residues long. V lost 4 bases to trimming and J lost 2 bases, with 11 bases between them. Germline lookup yields CDR1 SNHLY and CDR2 FYNNEI. CDR3 sequence (DNA): TGTGCCAGCAGTGGGCAGGGAACTAACACTGAAGCTTTCTTT. Amino acid sequence: CASSGQGTNTEAFF. The variable domain in full, with the rest retrieved from reference TRBV2 and TRBJ1-1, is EPEVTQTPSHQVTQMGQEVILRCVPISNHLYFYWYRQILGQKVEFLVSFYNNEISEKSEIFDDQFSVERPDGSNFTLKIRSTKLEDSAMYFCASSGQGTNTEAFFGQGTRLTVV.

The rearrangement links TRBV5-8 to TRBJ2-7, with D possibly matching TRBD2 (5 bases). With 1 base removed from V and 4 bases from J, the gap between germline ends came to 12 bases. The CDR3 extends over 14 amino acids. Germline V gives CDR1 SGHTS, CDR2 YDEGEE. CDR3 loop: CASSLYGVLYEQYF. CDR3 sequence (DNA): TGTGCCAGCAGCTTGTACGGGGTTCTTTACGAGCAGTACTTC.

The chain has TRBV5-1 and TRBJ1-4, with D uncertain. The V gene's germline CDR1 is SGHRS and CDR2 YFSETQ. Trimming took off 4 bases at V and 6 bases at J, with 13 bases between the two ends. This CDR3 comprises 14 residues. In nucleotides, the CDR3 is TGCGCCAGCAGCCCCCGCGCGGGTGATGAAAAACTGTTTTTT. Translating gives CASSPRAGDEKLFF.

This chain uses TRBV27 with TRBJ1-1; 8 bases fit TRBD1. Germline V gives CDR1 MNHEY, CDR2 SMNVEV (reference sequence). Losses at the gene ends were 3 bases for V and 11 bases for J; bases not matched to a gene: 20. This CDR3 is 17 amino acids long. CDR3 DNA sequence: TGTGCCAGCAGTTTCTCTTGGACAGGGAAGCCGCAAATGGGCGCTTTCTTT. Protein: CASSFSWTGKPQMGAFF.

Comment on this clone: Additional DNA sequences in this sample encode the identical CDR3. CDR3 DNA: TGTGCCAGCAGCCCGCGACTACTGGTACAGCAAGAGACCCAGTACTTC. This codes for CASSPRLLVQQETQYF. V usage is TRBV4-2 and J usage is TRBJ2-5; perhaps TRBD2 as D (5 bases). V was clipped by 4 bases and J by 2 bases, with 17 bases between them. Germline V gives CDR1 LGHNA, CDR2 YNFKEQ. The CDR3 runs to 16 residues.

The V call is TRBV6-1, the J call TRBJ1-2; D may be TRBD1 (5 bases). CDR1 is MNHNS, CDR2 SASEGT, per germline. The V end lost 0 bases, the J end lost 5 bases, and 10 bases lay between the germline ends. This CDR3 contains 14 residues. The CDR3 sequence is CASSEAGAGYGYTF. In DNA form, the CDR3 reads TGTGCCAGCAGTGAAGCGGGCGCAGGGTATGGCTACACCTTC.

The chain joins TRBV4-2 to TRBJ2-5; tentatively, D is TRBD2 (6 bases). The CDR3 runs to 14 residues. Germline assignment: CDR1 LGHNA and CDR2 YNFKEQ. Trimming removed 1 base from V and 1 base from J, with 7 bases in between. The CDR3 sequence is CASSQGSGQETQYF. Written as DNA, the CDR3 is TGTGCCAGCAGCCAAGGTAGCGGCCAAGAGACCCAGTACTTC.